In its sample, the clone carrying this TCR beta chain was seen once. The data are from a study of PD-1 blockade in classical Hodgkin lymphoma. Time point defined: cycle 4 day 1 (C4D1), after less than 7 weeks of nivolumab. Exposure to brentuximab vedotin varied, and each patient had relapsed following autologous stem cell transplantation. Some clones are missing from TCRdb's copy, which holds only in-frame ones; the method was immunoSEQ multiplex PCR. The table has around 53,000 clones, around 76% seen once. This specimen consisted of peripheral blood mononuclear cells (PBMCs), obtained before the fourth cycle of nivolumab. This clonotype originated in a human donor with classical Hodgkin lymphoma.

The CDR3 sequence is CASSFNRNEKLFF. CDR3 nucleotide sequence: TGTGCCAGCAGCTTTAATCGGAATGAAAAACTGTTTTTT. V is TRBV7-2 and J is TRBJ1-4, with D uncertain. Between the trimmed V and J ends, which lost 3 bases and 5 bases, there was a span of 7 bases. This CDR3 is built from 13 residues. CDR1 SGHTA and CDR2 FQGNSA come from the germline V gene.